A selection of T cell receptor beta chains follows, all from one sample in a study of cytomegalovirus exposure and HLA in healthy donors. Sequencing used immunoSEQ multiplex PCR; TCRdb keeps in-frame clones, though not all of them. The table records roughly 120,000 clones, 80% of them present only once. Material for sequencing was PBMCs. The receptors shown here come from a man between 25 and 39 years old in good health and CMV-seronegative. The CDR3 runs from the conserved cysteine through the conserved F or W.

V gene: TRBV28; J gene: TRBJ2-7; CDR3 length: 15; CDR3 protein: CASSLGDRGPYEQYF
V gene: TRBV30; J gene: TRBJ1-4; CDR3 length: 14; CDR3 protein: CAWAPGTGFEKLFF
V gene: TRBV6-4; J gene: TRBJ1-5; CDR3 length: 14; CDR3 protein: CASRGPGSNQPQHF
V gene: TRBV7-9; J gene: TRBJ1-5; CDR3 length: 14; CDR3 protein: CASSLAGEGQPQNF
V gene: TRBV21-1; J gene: TRBJ2-7; CDR3 length: 13; CDR3 protein: CASTSLGRDEQYF
V gene: TRBV7-9; J gene: TRBJ2-7; CDR3 length: 14; CDR3 protein: CASSSLAAPTEQYF
V gene: TRBV25-1; J gene: TRBJ2-7; CDR3 length: 14; CDR3 protein: CASSPDSGSYEQYF
V gene: TRBV29-1; J gene: TRBJ2-1; CDR3 length: 13; CDR3 protein: CSVRDSSYNEQFF
V gene: TRBV19; J gene: TRBJ1-1; CDR3 length: 14; CDR3 protein: CASSIPGLNTEAFF
V gene: TRBV6-5; J gene: TRBJ1-5; CDR3 length: 12; CDR3 protein: CASSSRASPQHF
V gene: TRBV11-2; J gene: TRBJ2-3; CDR3 length: 16; CDR3 protein: CASSFGLAEYTDTQYF
V gene: TRBV4-1; J gene: TRBJ1-1; CDR3 length: 15; CDR3 protein: CASSPGGWEGAEAFF
V gene: TRBV11-2; J gene: TRBJ2-7; CDR3 length: 17; CDR3 protein: CASSLEGSGRLSYEQYF
V gene: TRBV5-1; J gene: TRBJ2-3; CDR3 length: 18; CDR3 protein: CASSLAVTSGRSTDTQYF
V gene: TRBV11-2; J gene: TRBJ2-3; CDR3 length: 17; CDR3 protein: CASSLNGQGYVTDTQYF
V gene: TRBV7-8; J gene: TRBJ1-1; CDR3 length: 14; CDR3 protein: CASSLPLQNTEAFF
V gene: TRBV2; J gene: TRBJ2-2; CDR3 length: 16; CDR3 protein: CASSGRAGGFTGELFF
V gene: TRBV6-5; J gene: TRBJ2-1; CDR3 length: 14; CDR3 protein: CASSYSTRNNEQFF
V gene: TRBV9; J gene: TRBJ2-1; CDR3 length: 14; CDR3 protein: CASSGGDSYNEQFF
V gene: TRBV6-5; J gene: TRBJ1-1; CDR3 length: 13; CDR3 protein: CASTGLMNTEAFF
V gene: TRBV11-2; J gene: TRBJ1-2; CDR3 length: 13; CDR3 protein: CASSPGTGTGYTF
V gene: TRBV5-1; J gene: TRBJ1-2; CDR3 length: 13; CDR3 protein: CASSSRTTYGYTF
V gene: TRBV6-5; J gene: TRBJ1-4; CDR3 length: 8; CDR3 protein: CASSYLAW
V gene: TRBV11-2; J gene: TRBJ2-7; CDR3 length: 16; CDR3 protein: CASSVNRETNTYEQYF
V gene: TRBV18; J gene: TRBJ1-1; CDR3 length: 14; CDR3 protein: CASSPPGGNTEAFF
V gene: TRBV27; J gene: TRBJ2-7; CDR3 length: 15; CDR3 protein: CASSYGTGGLYEQYF
V gene: TRBV5-1; J gene: TRBJ2-5; CDR3 length: 15; CDR3 protein: CASSLAEAREGTQYF
V gene: TRBV9; J gene: TRBJ1-4; CDR3 length: 15; CDR3 protein: CASSVVAGWDEKLFF
V gene: TRBV2; J gene: TRBJ1-1; CDR3 length: 14; CDR3 protein: CASSATGGPDEAFF
V gene: TRBV19; J gene: TRBJ2-7; CDR3 length: 13; CDR3 protein: CASSIDGSYEQYF
V gene: TRBV19; J gene: TRBJ1-2; CDR3 length: 12; CDR3 protein: CASSMLQYGYTF
V gene: TRBV19; J gene: TRBJ2-1; CDR3 length: 19; CDR3 protein: CASSIPTSPIPGASDEQFF
V gene: TRBV18; J gene: TRBJ1-5; CDR3 length: 16; CDR3 protein: CASSGGQGVVNQPQHF
V gene: TRBV7-3; J gene: TRBJ2-3; CDR3 length: 15; CDR3 protein: CASSLLGENTDTQYF
V gene: TRBV5-1; J gene: TRBJ2-7; CDR3 length: 15; CDR3 protein: CASSLIGTGSYEQYF
V gene: TRBV19; J gene: TRBJ2-7; CDR3 length: 15; CDR3 protein: CASTLGDRGVYEQYF
V gene: TRBV2; J gene: TRBJ2-7; CDR3 length: 14; CDR3 protein: CASREQGFYYEQYF
V gene: TRBV18; J gene: TRBJ2-6; CDR3 length: 15; CDR3 protein: CASSPTGAGANVLTF
V gene: TRBV7-9; J gene: TRBJ1-4; CDR3 length: 14; CDR3 protein: CASSFRSTNEKLFF
V gene: TRBV28; J gene: TRBJ1-4; CDR3 length: 15; CDR3 protein: CASSLAPTGSQKLFF
V gene: TRBV7-9; J gene: TRBJ2-1; CDR3 length: 13; CDR3 protein: CASGGNPYNEQFF
V gene: TRBV27; J gene: TRBJ2-5; CDR3 length: 16; CDR3 protein: CASSQPGGGHRETQYF
V gene: TRBV6-5; J gene: TRBJ1-4; CDR3 length: 14; CDR3 protein: CASRGQGRSEKLFF
V gene: TRBV29-1; J gene: TRBJ2-1; CDR3 length: 13; CDR3 protein: CSLSGTGYNEQFF
V gene: TRBV29-1; J gene: TRBJ1-2; CDR3 length: 14; CDR3 protein: CSVEDLGSDYGYTF
V gene: TRBV9; J gene: TRBJ1-2; CDR3 length: 14; CDR3 protein: CASSVGRGQNGYTF
V gene: TRBV27; J gene: TRBJ2-7; CDR3 length: 14; CDR3 protein: CASSLRREDYEQYF
V gene: TRBV9; J gene: TRBJ2-7; CDR3 length: 15; CDR3 protein: CASSPRRAGASEQYF
V gene: TRBV7-3; J gene: TRBJ1-1; CDR3 length: 14; CDR3 protein: CASSLGQGRTEAFF
V gene: TRBV9; J gene: TRBJ2-1; CDR3 length: 20; CDR3 protein: CASSPRTYSGGVGSYNEQFF
V gene: TRBV6-5; J gene: NA; CDR3 length: 13; CDR3 protein: CASSWDSNYEQYF
V gene: TRBV5-8; J gene: TRBJ2-1; CDR3 length: 16; CDR3 protein: CASSLTSGSSYNEQFF
V gene: TRBV27; J gene: TRBJ1-2; CDR3 length: 17; CDR3 protein: CASSPTTRQIPNYGYTF
V gene: TRBV27; J gene: TRBJ2-7; CDR3 length: 17; CDR3 protein: CASSLTRHSGSSYEQYF
V gene: TRBV28; J gene: TRBJ2-7; CDR3 length: 15; CDR3 protein: CASNPQSGNSYEQYF
V gene: TRBV6-5; J gene: TRBJ2-2; CDR3 length: 15; CDR3 protein: CASSYSTGNTGELFF
V gene: TRBV7-7; J gene: TRBJ2-1; CDR3 length: 14; CDR3 protein: CASSSSGRGNEQFF